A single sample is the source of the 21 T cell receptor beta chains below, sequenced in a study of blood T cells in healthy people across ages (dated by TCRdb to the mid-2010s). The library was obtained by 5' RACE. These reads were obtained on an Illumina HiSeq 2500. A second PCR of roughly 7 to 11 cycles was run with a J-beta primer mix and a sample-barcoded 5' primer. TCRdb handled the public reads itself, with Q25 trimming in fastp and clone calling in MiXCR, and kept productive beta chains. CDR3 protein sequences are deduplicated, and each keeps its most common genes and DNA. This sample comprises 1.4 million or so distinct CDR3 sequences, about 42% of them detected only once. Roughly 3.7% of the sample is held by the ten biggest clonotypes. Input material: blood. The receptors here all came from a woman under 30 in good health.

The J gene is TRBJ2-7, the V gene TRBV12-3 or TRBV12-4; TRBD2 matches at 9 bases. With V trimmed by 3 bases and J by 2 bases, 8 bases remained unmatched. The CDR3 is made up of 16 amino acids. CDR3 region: CASSFKASGNAYEQYF. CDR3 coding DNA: TGTGCCAGCAGTTTTAAGGCTAGCGGGAACGCCTACGAGCAGTACTTC.

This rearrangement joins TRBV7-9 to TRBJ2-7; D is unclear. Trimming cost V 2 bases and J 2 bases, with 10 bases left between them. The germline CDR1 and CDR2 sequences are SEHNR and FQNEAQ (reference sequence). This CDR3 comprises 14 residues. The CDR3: CASSLQSHPYEQYF. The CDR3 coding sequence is TGTGCCAGCAGCTTACAGTCACACCCCTACGAGCAGTACTTC.

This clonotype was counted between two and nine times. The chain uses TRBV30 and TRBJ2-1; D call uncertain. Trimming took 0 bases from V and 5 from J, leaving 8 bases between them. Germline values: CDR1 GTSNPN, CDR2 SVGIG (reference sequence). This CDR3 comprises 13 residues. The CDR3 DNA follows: TGTGCCTGGAGTGTACGACGGGACAATGAGCAGTTCTTC. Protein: CAWSVRRDNEQFF.

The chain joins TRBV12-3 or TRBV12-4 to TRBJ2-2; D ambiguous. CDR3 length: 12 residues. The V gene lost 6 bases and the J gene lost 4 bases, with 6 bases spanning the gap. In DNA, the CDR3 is TGTGCCAGCAGGGGTATCACCGGGGAGCTGTTTTTT. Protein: CASRGITGELFF.

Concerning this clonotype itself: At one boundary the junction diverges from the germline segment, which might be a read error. This CDR3 is CASSLYVSGGSSEQYF. CDR3 DNA sequence: TGTGCCAGCAGCTTGTACGTATCAGGGGGCTCCTCCGAGCAGTACTTC. The rearrangement links TRBV5-5 to TRBJ2-5; TRBD1 matches at 8 bases. The J call may be incorrect, as the DNA end agrees better with TRBJ2-7. The CDR3 has 16 residues. Germline-derived CDR1 and CDR2 are SGHKS and YYEKEE (reference sequence).

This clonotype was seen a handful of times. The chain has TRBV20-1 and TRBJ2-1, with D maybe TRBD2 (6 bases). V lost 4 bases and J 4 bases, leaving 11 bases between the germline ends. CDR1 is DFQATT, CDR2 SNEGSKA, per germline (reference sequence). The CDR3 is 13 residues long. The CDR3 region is CSATYSGYNEQFF. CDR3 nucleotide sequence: TGCAGTGCTACCTATAGCGGATACAATGAGCAGTTCTTC.

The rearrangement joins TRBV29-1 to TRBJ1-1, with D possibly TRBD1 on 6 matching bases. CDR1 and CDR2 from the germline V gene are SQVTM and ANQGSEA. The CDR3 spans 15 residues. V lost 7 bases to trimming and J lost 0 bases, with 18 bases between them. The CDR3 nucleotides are TGCAGCGCGTCTGGGACCAGGGGTATGAACACTGAAGCTTTCTTT. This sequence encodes CSASGTRGMNTEAFF.

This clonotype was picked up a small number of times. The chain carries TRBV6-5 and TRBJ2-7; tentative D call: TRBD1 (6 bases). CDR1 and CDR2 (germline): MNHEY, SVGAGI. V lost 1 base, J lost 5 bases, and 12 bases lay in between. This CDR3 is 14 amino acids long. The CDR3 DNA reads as TGTGCCAGCAGTTACTTTACAGGGAACCACGAGCAGTACTTC. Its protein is CASSYFTGNHEQYF.

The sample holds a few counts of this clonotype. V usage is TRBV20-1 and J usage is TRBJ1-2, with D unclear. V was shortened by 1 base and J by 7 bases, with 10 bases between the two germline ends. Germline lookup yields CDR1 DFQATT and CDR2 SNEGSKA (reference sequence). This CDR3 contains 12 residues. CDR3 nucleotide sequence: TGCAGTGCTAGAGGTCAACTCGCTGGCTACACCTTC. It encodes CSARGQLAGYTF.

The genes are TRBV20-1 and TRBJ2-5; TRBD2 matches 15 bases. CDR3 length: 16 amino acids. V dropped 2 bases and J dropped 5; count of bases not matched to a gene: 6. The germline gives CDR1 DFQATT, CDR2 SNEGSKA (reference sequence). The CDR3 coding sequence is TGCAGTGCTAGACCGAGGACTAGCGGGAGGGTTGAGACCCAGTACTTC. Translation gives CSARPRTSGRVETQYF.

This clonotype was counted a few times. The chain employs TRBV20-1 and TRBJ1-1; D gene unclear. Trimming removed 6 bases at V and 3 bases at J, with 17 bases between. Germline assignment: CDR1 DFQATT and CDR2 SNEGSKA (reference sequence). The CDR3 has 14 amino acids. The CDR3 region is CSALTAGRDTEAFF. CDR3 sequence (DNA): TGCAGTGCGCTTACCGCGGGGAGGGACACTGAAGCTTTCTTT.

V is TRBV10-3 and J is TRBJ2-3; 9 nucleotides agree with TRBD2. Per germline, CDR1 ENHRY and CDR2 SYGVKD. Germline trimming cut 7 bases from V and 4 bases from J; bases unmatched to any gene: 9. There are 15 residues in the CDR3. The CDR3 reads CAINEAGGGADTQYF. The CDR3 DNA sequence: TGTGCCATCAACGAAGCGGGGGGCGGGGCAGATACGCAGTATTTT.

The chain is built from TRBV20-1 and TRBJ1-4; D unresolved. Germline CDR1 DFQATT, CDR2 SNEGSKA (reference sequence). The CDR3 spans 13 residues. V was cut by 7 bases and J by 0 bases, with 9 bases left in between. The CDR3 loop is CSVGMPTNEKLFF. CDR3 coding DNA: TGCAGTGTAGGGATGCCAACTAATGAAAAACTGTTTTTT.

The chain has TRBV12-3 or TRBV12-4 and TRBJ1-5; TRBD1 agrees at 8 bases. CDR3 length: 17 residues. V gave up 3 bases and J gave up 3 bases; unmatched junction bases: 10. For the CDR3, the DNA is TGTGCCAGCAGTTTGGGAGCAGGGGGCCTTGTCAATCAGCCCCAGCATTTT. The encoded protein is CASSLGAGGLVNQPQHF.

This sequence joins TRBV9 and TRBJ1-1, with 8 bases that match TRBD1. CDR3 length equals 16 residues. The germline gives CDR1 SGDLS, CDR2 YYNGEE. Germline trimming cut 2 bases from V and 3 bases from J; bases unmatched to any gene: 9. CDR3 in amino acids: CASSVGRTGGDTEAFF. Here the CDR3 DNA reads TGTGCCAGCAGCGTCGGCCGAACAGGGGGGGACACTGAAGCTTTCTTT.

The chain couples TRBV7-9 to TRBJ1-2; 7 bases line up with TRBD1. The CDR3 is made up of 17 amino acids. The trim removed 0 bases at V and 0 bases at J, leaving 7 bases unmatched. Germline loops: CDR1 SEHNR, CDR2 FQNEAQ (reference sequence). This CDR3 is CASSLAGGPGANYGYTF. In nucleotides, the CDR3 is TGTGCCAGCAGCTTAGCAGGGGGCCCTGGAGCTAACTATGGCTACACCTTC.

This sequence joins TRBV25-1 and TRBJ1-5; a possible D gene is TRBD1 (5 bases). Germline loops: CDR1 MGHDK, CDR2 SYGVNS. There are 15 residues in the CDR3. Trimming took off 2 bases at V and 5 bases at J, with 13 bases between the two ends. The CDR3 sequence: CASSEPNRDDQPQHF. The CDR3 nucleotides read TGTGCCAGCAGTGAACCAAACCGGGACGATCAGCCCCAGCATTTT.

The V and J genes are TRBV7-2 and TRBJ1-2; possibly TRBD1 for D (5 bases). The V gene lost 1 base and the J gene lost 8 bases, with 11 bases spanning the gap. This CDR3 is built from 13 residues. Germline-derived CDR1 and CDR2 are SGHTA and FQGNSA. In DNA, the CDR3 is TGTGCCAGCAGCTTAGGGGGGGTATTGGGCTACACCTTC. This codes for CASSLGGVLGYTF. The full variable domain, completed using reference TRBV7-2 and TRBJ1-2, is GAGVSQSPSNKVTEKGKDVELRCDPISGHTALYWYRQSLGQGLEFLIYFQGNSAPDKSGLPSDRFSAERTGGSVSTLTIQRTQQEDSAVYLCASSLGGVLGYTFGSGTRLTVV.

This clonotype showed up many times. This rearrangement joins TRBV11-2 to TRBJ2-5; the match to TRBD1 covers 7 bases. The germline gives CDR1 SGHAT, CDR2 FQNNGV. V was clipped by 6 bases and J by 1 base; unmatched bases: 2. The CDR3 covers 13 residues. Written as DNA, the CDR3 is TGTGCCAGCAGGACAGGGCTCCAAGAGACCCAGTACTTC. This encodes CASRTGLQETQYF.

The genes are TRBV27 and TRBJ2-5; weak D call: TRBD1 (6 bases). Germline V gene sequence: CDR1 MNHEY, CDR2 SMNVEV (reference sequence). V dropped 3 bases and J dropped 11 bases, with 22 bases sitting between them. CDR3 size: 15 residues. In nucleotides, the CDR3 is TGTGCCAGCAGTTTGGTACAGGGAATAGGGAATGAGCAGTACTTC. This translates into CASSLVQGIGNEQYF.

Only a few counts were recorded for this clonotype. The chain's CDR3 is CSVEGLAGEGSSYNEQFF. The CDR3 bases are TGCAGCGTTGAAGGATTAGCGGGAGAGGGGAGCTCCTACAATGAGCAGTTCTTC. This chain uses TRBV29-1 with TRBJ2-1; 9 bases line up with TRBD2. Germline V CDR1 and CDR2: SQVTM, ANQGSEA. The CDR3 is 18 amino acids. After removal of 1 base from V and 0 bases from J, the junction contained 10 bases not matched to a gene.